This entry lists 13 T cell receptor beta chains sequenced from one sample in a study of cytomegalovirus exposure and HLA in healthy donors. Profiling relied on immunoSEQ multiplex PCR, and the TCRdb table lists in-frame clones only, not all of them. Among 90,000 to 120,000 clones listed, approximately 94% were seen once. The specimen was PBMCs. These receptors all come from a woman between 18 and 29 years old in good health and CMV-seronegative.

The chain carries TRBV5-1 and TRBJ1-1, with D tentatively TRBD1 (6 bases). Looked up from germline, CDR1 is SGHRS and CDR2 is YFSETQ. The CDR3 contains 13 residues. The V and J ends lost 7 bases and 5 bases respectively, with 15 bases between them. CDR3 nucleotides: TGCGCCAGCCGAAGACAGGTAAATACTGAAGCTTTCTTT. Its protein product is CASRRQVNTEAFF. Complete variable domain (other parts from reference TRBV5-1 and TRBJ1-1): KAGVTQTPRYLIKTRGQQVTLSCSPISGHRSVSWYQQTPGQGLQFLFEYFSETQRNKGNFPGRFSGRQFSNSRSEMNVSTLELGDSALYLCASRRQVNTEAFFGQGTRLTVV.

The chain carries TRBV19 and TRBJ2-3, with D unresolved. Germline V gives CDR1 LNHDA, CDR2 SQIVND (reference sequence). This CDR3 region has 16 residues. The V end lost 4 bases, the J end lost 4 bases, and 18 bases lay between the germline ends. CDR3 protein: CASSTPLERSSDTQYF. DNA for the CDR3: TGTGCCAGTAGTACCCCGTTGGAGAGGAGCTCAGATACGCAGTATTTT.

The gene calls are TRBV27 and TRBJ1-5; D gene ambiguous. The germline CDR1 and CDR2 sequences are MNHEY and SMNVEV (reference sequence). The CDR3 sequence is 12 residues long. The V and J ends lost 3 bases and 3 bases respectively, with 3 bases between them. The CDR3 DNA reads TGTGCCAGCAGTTTTCTCAATCAGCCCCAGCATTTT. It yields the protein CASSFLNQPQHF.

The genes are TRBV4-1 and TRBJ2-1; the D gene is possibly TRBD2 (5 bases). The germline CDR1 and CDR2 sequences are MGHRA and YSYEKL. The CDR3 runs to 12 residues. Trimming shortened V by 1 base and J by 11 bases, and 9 bases separated the two germline ends. CDR3 in DNA: TGCGCCAGCAGCCAAGCTACGGGAAAGCAGTTCTTC. It yields the protein CASSQATGKQFF.

The CDR3 DNA reads as TGTGCCAGCAGTCCGACAGGGCGGCAGGATCAGCCCCAGCATTTT. Its translation is CASSPTGRQDQPQHF. The chain uses TRBV6-5 and TRBJ1-5; TRBD1 agrees at 7 bases. The CDR3 spans 15 residues. CDR1 and CDR2 from the germline V gene are MNHEY and SVGAGI. After removal of 5 bases from V and 5 bases from J, the junction contained 9 bases not matched to a gene.

The rearrangement uses TRBV6-1 and TRBJ2-3; 10 bases fit TRBD2. Germline loops: CDR1 MNHNS, CDR2 SASEGT. This CDR3 is 15 amino acids long. V was pared by 5 bases and J by 2 bases, with 4 bases of the junction left unmatched. Here the CDR3 reads CASSHSGGTTDTQYF. Here the CDR3 DNA reads TGTGCCAGCAGTCATAGCGGGGGGACCACAGATACGCAGTATTTT.

This clone was seen just once. The chain employs TRBV4-2 and TRBJ2-3; TRBD2 might be the D (6 bases). This CDR3 region has 15 residues. V was pared by 6 bases and J by 1 base, with 14 bases between. Germline V gene data show CDR1 as LGHNA and CDR2 as YNFKEQ. In DNA, the CDR3 is TGTGCCAGCAGAGTTCAGGCTAGCGGCACAGATACGCAGTATTTT. Translating it yields CASRVQASGTDTQYF.

This clone was picked up a small number of times. J is TRBJ1-6 and V is TRBV6-5; 9 bases are shared with TRBD1. Germline CDR1 reads MNHEY; CDR2 reads SVGAGI. The CDR3 spans 16 residues. The junction had 11 bases not matched to a gene; V was cut back by 4 bases and J by 10 bases. Here the CDR3 reads CASSSLGGTGSSPLHF. CDR3 nucleotides: TGTGCCAGCAGTTCTTTAGGGGGGACAGGGAGCTCACCCCTCCACTTT.

This clone showed up just once. V usage is TRBV28 and J usage is TRBJ1-2; D gene ambiguous. This CDR3 spans 21 amino acids. Looked up from germline, CDR1 is MDHEN and CDR2 is SYDVKM. V dropped 5 bases and J dropped 0 bases, with 31 bases sitting between them. CDR3: CASSTQDLSLLISPANYGYTF. Written as DNA, the CDR3 is TGTGCCAGCAGTACTCAGGACTTAAGCCTCCTAATCTCTCCAGCTAACTATGGCTACACCTTC.

This clone was seen only once. The rearrangement uses TRBV5-4 and TRBJ1-4; 9 bases align to TRBD1. Germline assignment: CDR1 SGHNT and CDR2 YYREEE (reference sequence). The CDR3 length is 15 residues. V shed 4 bases and J 7 bases; nucleotides not matched to a gene: 8. CDR3 protein: CASSIRGQGLEKLFF. CDR3 nucleotide sequence: TGTGCCAGCAGCATCAGGGGACAGGGTCTTGAAAAACTGTTTTTT.

V and J are TRBV6-5 and TRBJ1-5; 9 bases match TRBD1. The CDR3 loop spans 14 amino acids. CDR1 MNHEY and CDR2 SVGAGI come from the germline V gene. The V gene end was trimmed by 5 bases and the J gene end by 5 bases; junction bases not matched to a gene: 4. CDR3 residues: CASSPGQGYQPQHF. CDR3 sequence (DNA): TGTGCCAGCAGTCCGGGACAGGGATATCAGCCCCAGCATTTT.

The chain employs TRBV6-1 and TRBJ1-1; 10 nucleotides agree with TRBD1. CDR3 length equals 14 residues. Germline V CDR1 and CDR2: MNHNS, SASEGT. Germline trimming cut 5 bases from V and 5 bases from J; bases unmatched to any gene: 5. Written as DNA, the CDR3 is TGTGCCAGCAGTACAAGGACAGGGGGGACTGAAGCTTTCTTT. Its protein is CASSTRTGGTEAFF.

This sequence joins TRBV28 and TRBJ1-2; tentative D call: TRBD1 (6 bases). The CDR3 sequence is 13 residues long. Deletions cut 6 bases from V and 3 bases from J, with 11 bases between. The V gene's germline CDR1 is MDHEN and CDR2 SYDVKM. The CDR3 here is CASRGGPYYGYTF. The CDR3 DNA sequence: TGTGCCAGCAGGGGGGGGCCCTACTATGGCTACACCTTC.